This T cell receptor (beta chain) was identified in a study of OX40 agonist ivuxolimab in advanced cancers. Study overall: While on treatment, patients had intravenous ivuxolimab at 0.01 to 10 mg/kg every 2 weeks. With a range of roughly 23 to 90, age averaged about 58 years, and around 83% were male.

Generated by immunoSEQ multiplex PCR, the TCRdb table keeps only in-frame clones and is missing some. The sample lists 95,000 or so clones; approximately 90% were seen once. Findings of the study overall: Among the least clonally expanded were partial responders at 0.1-3.0 mg/kg. More expanded clones were found, on average, in CD8+ than in CD4+ T cells.

Notes on this clone: The antigen is not known.

This CDR3 has 15 residues. V lost 1 base and J lost 4; bases outside the gene matches: 5. The germline V gene encodes CDR1 SGHAT and CDR2 FQNNGV. The chain joins TRBV11-2 to TRBJ1-2; the match to TRBD1 covers 8 bases. This specimen consisted of CD4+ or CD8+ T cells sorted from blood, obtained in a trial of the OX40 agonist ivuxolimab. This TCR was sampled from an adult with an advanced solid tumor such as melanoma, head and neck, liver or kidney cancer. The CDR3 loop is CASSLALTGAYGYTF. CDR3 nucleotides: TGTGCCAGCAGCTTAGCCTTGACAGGGGCCTATGGCTACACCTTC.